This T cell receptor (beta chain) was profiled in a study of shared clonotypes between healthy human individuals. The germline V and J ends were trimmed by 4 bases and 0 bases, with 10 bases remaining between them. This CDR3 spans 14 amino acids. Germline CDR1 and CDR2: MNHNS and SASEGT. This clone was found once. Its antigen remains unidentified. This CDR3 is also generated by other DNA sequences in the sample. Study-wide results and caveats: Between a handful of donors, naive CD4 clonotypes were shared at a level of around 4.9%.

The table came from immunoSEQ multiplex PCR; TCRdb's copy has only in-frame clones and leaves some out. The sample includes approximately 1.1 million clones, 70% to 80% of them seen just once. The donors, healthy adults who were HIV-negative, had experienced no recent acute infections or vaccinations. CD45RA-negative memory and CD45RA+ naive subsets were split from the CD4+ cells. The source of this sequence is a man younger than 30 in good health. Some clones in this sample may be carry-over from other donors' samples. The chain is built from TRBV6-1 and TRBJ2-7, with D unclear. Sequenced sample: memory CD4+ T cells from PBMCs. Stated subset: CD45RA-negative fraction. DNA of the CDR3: TGTGCCAGCAGTGGAGATCTTAGCTCCTACGAGCAGTACTTC. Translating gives CASSGDLSSYEQYF.